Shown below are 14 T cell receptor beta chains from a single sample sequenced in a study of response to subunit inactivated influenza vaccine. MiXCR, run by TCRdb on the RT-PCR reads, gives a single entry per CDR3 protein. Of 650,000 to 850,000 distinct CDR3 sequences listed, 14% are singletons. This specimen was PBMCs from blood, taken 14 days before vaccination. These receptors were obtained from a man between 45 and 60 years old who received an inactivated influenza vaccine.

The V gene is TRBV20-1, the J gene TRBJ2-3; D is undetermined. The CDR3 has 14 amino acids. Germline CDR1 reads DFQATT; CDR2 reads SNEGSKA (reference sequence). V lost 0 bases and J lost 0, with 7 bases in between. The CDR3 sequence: CSARDLTSTDTQYF. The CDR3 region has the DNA TGCAGTGCTAGAGATTTGACCAGCACAGATACGCAGTATTTT.

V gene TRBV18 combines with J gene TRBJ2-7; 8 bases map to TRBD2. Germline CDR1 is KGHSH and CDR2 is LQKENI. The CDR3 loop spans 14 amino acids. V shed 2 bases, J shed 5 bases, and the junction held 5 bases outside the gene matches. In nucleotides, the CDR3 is TGTGCCAGCTCACCAGGGACTAGGGATCACGAGCAGTACTTC. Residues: CASSPGTRDHEQYF.

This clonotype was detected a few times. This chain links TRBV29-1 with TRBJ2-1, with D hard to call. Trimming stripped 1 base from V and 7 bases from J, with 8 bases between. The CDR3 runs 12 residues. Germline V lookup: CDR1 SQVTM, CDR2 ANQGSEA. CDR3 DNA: TGCAGCGTTGAAGGGCTAGGAAATGAGCAGTTCTTC. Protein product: CSVEGLGNEQFF.

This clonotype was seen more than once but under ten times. CDR3 DNA: TGCGCCAGCAGCCAACAAAAGACAGGGGGATATGAAGCTTTCTTT. It translates to CASSQQKTGGYEAFF. J is TRBJ1-1 and V is TRBV4-3; 9 nucleotides align to TRBD1. V lost 2 bases and J lost 7; bases outside the gene matches: 8. Germline V gives CDR1 LGHNA, CDR2 YSLEER. This CDR3 is 15 amino acids long.

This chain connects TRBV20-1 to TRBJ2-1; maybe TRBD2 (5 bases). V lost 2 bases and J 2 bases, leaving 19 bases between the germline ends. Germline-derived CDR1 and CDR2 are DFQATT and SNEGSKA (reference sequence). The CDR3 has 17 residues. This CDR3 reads CSARSIAGPEAYNEQFF. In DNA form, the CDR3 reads TGCAGTGCTAGATCGATAGCTGGACCGGAGGCCTACAATGAGCAGTTCTTC.

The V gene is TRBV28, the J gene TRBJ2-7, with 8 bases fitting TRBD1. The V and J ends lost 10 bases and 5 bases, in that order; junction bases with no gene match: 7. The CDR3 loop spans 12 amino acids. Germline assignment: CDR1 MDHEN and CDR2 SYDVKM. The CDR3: CATRTGWDEQYF. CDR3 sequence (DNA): TGTGCCACCCGGACAGGGTGGGACGAGCAGTACTTC.

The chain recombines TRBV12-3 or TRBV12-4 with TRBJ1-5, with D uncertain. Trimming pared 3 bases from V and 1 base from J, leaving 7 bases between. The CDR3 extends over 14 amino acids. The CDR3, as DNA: TGTGCCAGCAGTTTCGGGCAGAGCAATCAGCCCCAGCATTTT. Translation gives CASSFGQSNQPQHF.

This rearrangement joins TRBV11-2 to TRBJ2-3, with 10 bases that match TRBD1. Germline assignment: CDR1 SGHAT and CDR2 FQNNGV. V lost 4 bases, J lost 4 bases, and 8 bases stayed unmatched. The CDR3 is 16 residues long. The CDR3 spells CASSSHDRGRSDTQYF. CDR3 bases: TGTGCCAGCAGCTCCCATGACAGGGGGCGCTCAGATACGCAGTATTTT.

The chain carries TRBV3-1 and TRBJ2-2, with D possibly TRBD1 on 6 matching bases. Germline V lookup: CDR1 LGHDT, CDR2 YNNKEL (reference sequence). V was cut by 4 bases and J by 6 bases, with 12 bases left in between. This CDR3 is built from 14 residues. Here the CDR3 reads CASSLGTTAGELFF. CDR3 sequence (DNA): TGTGCCAGCAGCCTTGGGACAACCGCCGGGGAGCTGTTTTTT.

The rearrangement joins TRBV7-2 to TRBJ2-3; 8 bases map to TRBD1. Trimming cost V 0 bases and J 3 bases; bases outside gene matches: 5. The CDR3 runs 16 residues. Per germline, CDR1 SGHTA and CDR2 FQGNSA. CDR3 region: CASSLAPDRVTDTQYF. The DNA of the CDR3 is TGTGCCAGCAGCTTAGCCCCGGACAGGGTGACAGATACGCAGTATTTT.

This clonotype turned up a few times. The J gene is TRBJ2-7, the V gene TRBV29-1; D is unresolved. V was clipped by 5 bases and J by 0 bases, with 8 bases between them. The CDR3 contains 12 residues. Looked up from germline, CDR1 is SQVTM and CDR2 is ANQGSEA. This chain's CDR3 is CSVIGGSYEQYF. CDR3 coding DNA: TGCAGCGTTATTGGCGGCTCCTACGAGCAGTACTTC.

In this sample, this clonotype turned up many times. CDR3 amino acids: CATSRPTSGSRYTQYF. The CDR3 DNA reads TGTGCCACCAGCAGACCAACTAGCGGGAGTAGGTATACGCAGTATTTT. The chain has TRBV15 and TRBJ2-3; 11 bases agree with TRBD2. The ends lost 2 bases at V and 7 bases at J; junction bases unmatched: 8. The CDR3 consists of 16 residues. Germline V gene sequence: CDR1 LNHNV, CDR2 YYDKDF (reference sequence).

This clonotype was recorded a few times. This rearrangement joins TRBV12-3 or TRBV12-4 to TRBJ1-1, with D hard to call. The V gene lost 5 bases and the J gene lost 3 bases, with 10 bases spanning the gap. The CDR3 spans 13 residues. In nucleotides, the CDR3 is TGTGCCAGCAGTCCTACAGAATACACTGAAGCTTTCTTT. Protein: CASSPTEYTEAFF.

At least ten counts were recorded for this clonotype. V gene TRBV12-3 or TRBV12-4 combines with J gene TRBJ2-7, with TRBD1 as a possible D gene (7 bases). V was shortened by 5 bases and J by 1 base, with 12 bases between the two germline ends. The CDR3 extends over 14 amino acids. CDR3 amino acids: CASSRAGGSYEQYF. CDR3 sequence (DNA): TGTGCCAGCAGTCGTGCAGGGGGGTCCTACGAGCAGTACTTC.